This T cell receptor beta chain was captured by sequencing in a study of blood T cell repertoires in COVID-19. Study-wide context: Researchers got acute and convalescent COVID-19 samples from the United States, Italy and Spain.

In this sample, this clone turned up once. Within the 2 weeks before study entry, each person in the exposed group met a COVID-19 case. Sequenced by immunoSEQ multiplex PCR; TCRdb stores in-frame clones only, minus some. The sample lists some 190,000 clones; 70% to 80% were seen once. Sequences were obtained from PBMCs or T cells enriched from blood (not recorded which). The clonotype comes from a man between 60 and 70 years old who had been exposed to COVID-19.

This CDR3 reads CASSSARRVGQKGTEAFF. The CDR3 region has the DNA TGTGCCAGCAGCTCCGCTCGGAGGGTTGGCCAAAAAGGCACTGAAGCTTTCTTT. The rearrangement links TRBV11-2 to TRBJ1-1; no clear D. The CDR3 is made up of 18 amino acids. V was trimmed by 4 bases and J by 4 bases, leaving 25 bases between them. CDR1 and CDR2 from the germline V gene are SGHAT and FQNNGV.